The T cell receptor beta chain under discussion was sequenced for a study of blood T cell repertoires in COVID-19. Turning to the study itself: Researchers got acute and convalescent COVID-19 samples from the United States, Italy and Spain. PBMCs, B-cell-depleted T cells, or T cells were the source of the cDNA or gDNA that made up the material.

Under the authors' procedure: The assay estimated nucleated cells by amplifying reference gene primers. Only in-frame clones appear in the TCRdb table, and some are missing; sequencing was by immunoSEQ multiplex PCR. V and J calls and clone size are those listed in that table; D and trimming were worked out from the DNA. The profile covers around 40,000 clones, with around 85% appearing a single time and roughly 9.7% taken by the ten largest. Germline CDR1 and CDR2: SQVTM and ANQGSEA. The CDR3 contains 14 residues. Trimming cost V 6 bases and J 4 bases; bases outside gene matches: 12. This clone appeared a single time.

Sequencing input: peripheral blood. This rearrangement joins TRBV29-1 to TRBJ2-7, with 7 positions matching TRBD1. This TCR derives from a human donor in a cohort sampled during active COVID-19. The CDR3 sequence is CSVRRGKGPYEQYF. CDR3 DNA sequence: TGCAGCGTCCGCAGGGGGAAAGGCCCTTACGAGCAGTACTTC.